The present T cell receptor beta chain was sequenced within a study of shared clonotypes between healthy human individuals. Genomic DNA of every subset was divided equally among multiple immunoSEQ plates. The method was immunoSEQ multiplex PCR; TCRdb's version includes in-frame clones alone and lacks a portion of them. The data show roughly 1 million clones, under 80% seen once. Per germline, CDR1 SGHRS and CDR2 YFSETQ. With 2 bases clipped from V and 7 bases from J, the junction kept 4 bases outside the gene matches. CDR3 length: 13 residues. All the donors were Caucasian adults who lived in Nashville, Tennessee. Whole-study results and caveats: Donors were few, which limited the genetic and exposure-history diversity represented.

As regards this clone: Antigen unknown. The same CDR3 also results from other DNA sequences found in this sample.

This TCR was recovered from a man in his late teens or twenties in good health. The V and J genes are TRBV5-1 and TRBJ1-2; TRBD1 matches at 8 bases. The sample comprised memory CD4+ T cells sorted from blood. The subset denotes: CD45RA-negative fraction. CDR3 residues: CASSLPDRVGYTF. DNA of the CDR3: TGCGCCAGCAGCTTACCGGACAGGGTTGGCTACACCTTC.